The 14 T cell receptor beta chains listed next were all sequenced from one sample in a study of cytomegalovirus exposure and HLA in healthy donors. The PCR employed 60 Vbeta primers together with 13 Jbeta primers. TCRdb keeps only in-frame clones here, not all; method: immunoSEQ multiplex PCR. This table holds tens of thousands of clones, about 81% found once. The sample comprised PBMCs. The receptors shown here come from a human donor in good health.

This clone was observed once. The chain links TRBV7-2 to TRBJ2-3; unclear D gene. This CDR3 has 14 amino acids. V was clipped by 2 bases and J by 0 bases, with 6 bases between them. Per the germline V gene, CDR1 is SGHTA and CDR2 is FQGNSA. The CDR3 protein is CASSLLPSTDTQYF. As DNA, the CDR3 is TGTGCCAGCAGCTTACTACCCAGCACAGATACGCAGTATTTT.

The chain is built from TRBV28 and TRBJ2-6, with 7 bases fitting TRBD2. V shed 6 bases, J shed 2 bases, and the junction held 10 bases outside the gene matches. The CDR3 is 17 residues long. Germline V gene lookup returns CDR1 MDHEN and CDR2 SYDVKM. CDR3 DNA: TGTGCCAGCAGCCCCATCGCGGGGAGGGCTGGGGCCAACGTCCTGACTTTC. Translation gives CASSPIAGRAGANVLTF.

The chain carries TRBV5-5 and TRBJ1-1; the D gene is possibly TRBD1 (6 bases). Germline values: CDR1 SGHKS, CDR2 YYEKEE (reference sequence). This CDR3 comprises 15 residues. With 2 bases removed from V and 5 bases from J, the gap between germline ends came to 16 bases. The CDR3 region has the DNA TGTGCCAGCAGCTTTCGCAGGGGAGTAGGGACTGAAGCTTTCTTT. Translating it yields CASSFRRGVGTEAFF.

The DNA of the CDR3 is TGTGCCAGTAGTATAGCCAGCCGTTCGGGTGGCTACACCTTC. Encoded protein: CASSIASRSGGYTF. This chain links TRBV19 with TRBJ1-2; D is undetermined. Trimming removed 1 base from V and 7 bases from J, with 13 bases in between. CDR3 size: 14 residues. Germline CDR1 reads LNHDA; CDR2 reads SQIVND (reference sequence).

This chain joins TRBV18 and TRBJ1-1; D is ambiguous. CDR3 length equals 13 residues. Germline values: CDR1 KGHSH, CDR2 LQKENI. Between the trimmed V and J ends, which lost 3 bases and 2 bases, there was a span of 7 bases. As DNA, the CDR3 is TGTGCCAGCTCACCTAATACAAACACTGAAGCTTTCTTT. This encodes CASSPNTNTEAFF.

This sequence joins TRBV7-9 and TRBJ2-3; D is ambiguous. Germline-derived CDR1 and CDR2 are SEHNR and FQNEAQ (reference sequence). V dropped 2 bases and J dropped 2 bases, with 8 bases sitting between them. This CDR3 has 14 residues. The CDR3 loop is CASSLITTTDTQYF. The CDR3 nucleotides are TGTGCCAGCAGCTTAATAACTACCACAGATACGCAGTATTTT.

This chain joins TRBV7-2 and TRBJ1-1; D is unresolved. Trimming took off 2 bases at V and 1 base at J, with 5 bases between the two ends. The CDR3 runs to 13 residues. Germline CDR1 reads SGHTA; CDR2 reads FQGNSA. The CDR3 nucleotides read TGTGCCAGCAGCTTAAACAGGAACACTGAAGCTTTCTTT. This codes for CASSLNRNTEAFF.

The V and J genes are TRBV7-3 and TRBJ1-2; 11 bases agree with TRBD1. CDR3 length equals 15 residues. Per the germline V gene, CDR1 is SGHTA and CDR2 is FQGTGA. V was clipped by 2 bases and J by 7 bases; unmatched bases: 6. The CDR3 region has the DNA TGTGCCAGCAGCTTACAGGGACAGGGGGTCCTTGGCTACACCTTC. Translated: CASSLQGQGVLGYTF.

The CDR3 DNA follows: TGTGCCAGTAGTATAGGGGGGGGGTTCGGGTCTGCCGAGCAGTACTTC. It translates to CASSIGGGFGSAEQYF. The chain uses TRBV19 and TRBJ2-7; 7 positions match TRBD2. Trimming removed 1 base from V and 6 bases from J; junction bases left unmatched: 12. This CDR3 comprises 16 residues. Germline V gene lookup returns CDR1 LNHDA and CDR2 SQIVND (reference sequence).

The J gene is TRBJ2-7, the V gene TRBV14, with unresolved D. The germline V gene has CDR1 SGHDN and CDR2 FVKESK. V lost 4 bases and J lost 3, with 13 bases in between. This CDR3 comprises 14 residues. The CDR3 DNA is TGTGCCAGCAGCCGAATACAGAGAGTCTACGAGCAGTACTTC. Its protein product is CASSRIQRVYEQYF.

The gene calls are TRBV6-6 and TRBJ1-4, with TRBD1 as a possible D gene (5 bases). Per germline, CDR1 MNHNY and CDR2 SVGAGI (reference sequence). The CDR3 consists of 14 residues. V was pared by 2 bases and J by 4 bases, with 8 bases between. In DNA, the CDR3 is TGTGCCAGCAGTTACCCAGGGTATAATGAAAAACTGTTTTTT. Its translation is CASSYPGYNEKLFF.

CDR3 amino acids: CASSVGGRETQYF. CDR3 coding DNA: TGTGCCAGCAGCGTAGGGGGTAGGGAGACCCAGTACTTC. V and J are TRBV5-6 and TRBJ2-5; D perhaps matches TRBD1 (6 bases). Trimming stripped 4 bases from V and 5 bases from J, with 12 bases between. CDR3 length equals 13 residues. CDR1 is SGHDT, CDR2 YYEEEE, per germline. The whole variable domain, remainder taken from reference TRBV5-6 and TRBJ2-5, is DAGVTQSPTHLIKTRGQQVTLRCSPKSGHDTVSWYQQALGQGPQFIFQYYEEEERQRGNFPDRFSGHQFPNYSSELNVNALLLGDSALYLCASSVGGRETQYFGPGTRLLVL.

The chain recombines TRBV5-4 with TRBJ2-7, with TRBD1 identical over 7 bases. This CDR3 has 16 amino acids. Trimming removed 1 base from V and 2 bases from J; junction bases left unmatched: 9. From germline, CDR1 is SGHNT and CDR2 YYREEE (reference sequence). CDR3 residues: CASSLSDRAPTYEQYF. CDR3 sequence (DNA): TGTGCCAGCAGCTTGTCCGACAGGGCCCCTACCTACGAGCAGTACTTC.

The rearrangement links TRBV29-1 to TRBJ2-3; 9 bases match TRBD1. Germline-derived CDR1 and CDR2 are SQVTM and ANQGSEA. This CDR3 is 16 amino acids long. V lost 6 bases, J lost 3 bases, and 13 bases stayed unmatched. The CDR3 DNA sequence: TGCAGCGTGAACGACAGGGGGAATTATCGGACAGATACGCAGTATTTT. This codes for CSVNDRGNYRTDTQYF.